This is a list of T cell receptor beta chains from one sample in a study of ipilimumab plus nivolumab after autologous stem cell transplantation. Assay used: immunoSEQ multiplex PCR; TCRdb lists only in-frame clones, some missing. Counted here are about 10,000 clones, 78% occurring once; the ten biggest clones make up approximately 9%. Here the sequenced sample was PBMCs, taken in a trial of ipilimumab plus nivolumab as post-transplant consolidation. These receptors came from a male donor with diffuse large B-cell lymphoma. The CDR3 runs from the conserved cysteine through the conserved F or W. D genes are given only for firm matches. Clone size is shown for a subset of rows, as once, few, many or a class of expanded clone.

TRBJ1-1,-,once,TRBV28,TGTGCCAGCACCCGAAATGGGGGGGCGAACACTGAAGCTTTCTTT,CASTRNGGANTEAFF
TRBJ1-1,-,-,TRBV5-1,TGCGCCAGCAGCTTGGGGACAGTTTGGACTGAAGCTTTCTTT,CASSLGTVWTEAFF
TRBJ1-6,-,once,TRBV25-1,TGTGCCAGCAGTGCACCGGGGGGGGGCGATTCACCCCTCCACTTT,CASSAPGGGDSPLHF
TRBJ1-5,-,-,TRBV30,TGTGCCTGGAGTCGGTCGGACAGACCCAATCAGCCCCAGCATTTT,CAWSRSDRPNQPQHF
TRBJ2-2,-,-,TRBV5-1,TGCGCCAGCAGCAGTCCGGGACTGACACTCACCGGGGAGCTGTTTTTT,CASSSPGLTLTGELFF
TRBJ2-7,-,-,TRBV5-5,TGTGCCAGCAGCTTGGATCCTCCCGGATACTACGAGCAGTACTTC,CASSLDPPGYYEQYF
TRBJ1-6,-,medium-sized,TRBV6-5,TGTGCCAGTTCTGGCTCCTATAATTCACCCCTCCACTTT,CASSGSYNSPLHF
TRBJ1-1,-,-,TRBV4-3,TGCGCCAGCAGCCAAGGGACGATGAACACTGAAGCTTTCTTT,CASSQGTMNTEAFF
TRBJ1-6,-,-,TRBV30,TGTGCCTGGAGTCTCAGTAACAATTCACCCCTCCACTTT,CAWSLSNNSPLHF
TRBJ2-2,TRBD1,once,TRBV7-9,TGTGCCAGCAGCTCCGGACAGGGTCCTGGCAGGGAGCTGTTTTTT,CASSSGQGPGRELFF
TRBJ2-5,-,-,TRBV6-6,TGTGCCAGCAGTTACCGTGGGACCCAGTACTTC,CASSYRGTQYF
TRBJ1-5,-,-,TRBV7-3,TGTGCCAGCAGCCGAAAGCCAGGTCAGCCCCAGCATTTT,CASSRKPGQPQHF
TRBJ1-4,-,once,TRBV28,TGTGCCAGCACTATTATGAAGGAGGATGAAAAACTGTTTTTT,CASTIMKEDEKLFF
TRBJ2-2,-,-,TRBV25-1,TGTGCCAGCAGTGAGGCAGGCAGCTGGGTTATCGGGGAGCTGTTTTTT,CASSEAGSWVIGELFF
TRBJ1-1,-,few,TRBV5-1,TGCGCCAGCAGCTCGACCACAGGGAACACTGAAGCTTTCTTT,CASSSTTGNTEAFF
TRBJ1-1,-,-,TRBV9,TGTGCCAGCAGCGACAGCGTGAACACTGAAGCTTTCTTT,CASSDSVNTEAFF
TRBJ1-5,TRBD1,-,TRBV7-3,TGTGCCAGCAGCCTTCACAGGGGAGGTGGCAATCAGCCCCAGCATTTT,CASSLHRGGGNQPQHF
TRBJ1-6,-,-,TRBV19,TGTGCCAGTGGACGGGACGGCTATAATTCACCCCTCCACTTT,CASGRDGYNSPLHF
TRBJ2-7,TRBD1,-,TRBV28,TGTGCCAGCATTGGGGGACAGGGGTCCTACGAGCAGTACTTC,CASIGGQGSYEQYF
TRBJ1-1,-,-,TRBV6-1,TGTGCCAGCAGTGCCTTGGGTCTGGGCGTGGAACTGGAACCTTTCTTT,CASSALGLGVELEPFF
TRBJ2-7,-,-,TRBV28,TGTGCCACACCAATAGATATCTCCTACGAGCAGTACTTC,CATPIDISYEQYF
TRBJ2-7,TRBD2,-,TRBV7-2,TGTGCCAGCAGCTTTGTTGGACTAGCGGGGCGGGAGCAGTACTTC,CASSFVGLAGREQYF
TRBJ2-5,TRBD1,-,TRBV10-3,TGTGCCATCAGTGGGGACAGGGGGCGCTTAGAGACCCAGTACTTC,CAISGDRGRLETQYF
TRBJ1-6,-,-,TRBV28,TGTGCCAGCAGCGAATTGGGGGAGGTTTATTCACCCCTCCACTTT,CASSELGEVYSPLHF
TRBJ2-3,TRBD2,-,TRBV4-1,TGCGCCAGCAGCTCCGGGACTAGCGGGGTCACAGATACGCAGTATTTT,CASSSGTSGVTDTQYF
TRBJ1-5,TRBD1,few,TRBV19,TGTGCCAGTAGTGCCGACAGGGTTGAATCCAATCAGCCCCAGCATTTT,CASSADRVESNQPQHF